The rows below give T cell receptor beta chains drawn from one sample of a study of T cell responses to AZD1222 COVID-19 vaccine. Profiling relied on immunoSEQ multiplex PCR, and the TCRdb table lists in-frame clones only, not all of them. This table holds 75,000 to 100,000 clones, more than 70% found once. The sample was peripheral blood, taken on day 0 of AZD1222 vaccination. Source of these receptors: an adult in good health. CDR3s include the opening cysteine and the closing phenylalanine or tryptophan. Each record gives: D gene, J gene, V gene, CDR3 DNA, CDR3 protein. A D gene is named only where the DNA matches it firmly.

- | TRBJ1-6 | TRBV10-3 | TGTGCCATCAGGACAGACCCGGGGGGTTCACCCCTCCACTTT | CAIRTDPGGSPLHF
TRBD1 | TRBJ1-4 | TRBV27 | TGTGCCAGCAGTCCATCCCCGGGACAGGGGGCGCCGGCTAATGAAAAACTGTTTTTT | CASSPSPGQGAPANEKLFF
- | TRBJ1-1 | TRBV2 | TGTGCCAGCTTTCAGGGAAGGGTCACTGAAGCTTTCTTT | CASFQGRVTEAFF
- | TRBJ1-6 | TRBV28 | TGTGCCAGCAGTTTAGGGAGCTCCTATAATTCACCCCTCCACTTT | CASSLGSSYNSPLHF
TRBD1 | TRBJ2-5 | TRBV25-1 | TGTGCCAGCAGTGGGAGACAGGGCCAAGAGACCCAGTACTTC | CASSGRQGQETQYF
TRBD1 | TRBJ1-2 | TRBV5-1 | TGCGCCAGCAGGACCACAGGGGGTGATGGCTACACCTTC | CASRTTGGDGYTF
- | TRBJ1-2 | TRBV2 | TGTGCCAGCAGTAGGGCCGGGGGCGGTGGCTACACCTTC | CASSRAGGGGYTF
TRBD1 | TRBJ2-1 | TRBV2 | TGTGCCAGCAGTGGACAGGGTGGCGGGGAGCAGTTCTTC | CASSGQGGGEQFF
- | TRBJ2-1 | TRBV4-1 | TGCGCCAGCAGCCCCCCAGTCGTGGCCGACGGACGTCACAATGAGCAGTTCTTC | CASSPPVVADGRHNEQFF
- | TRBJ2-1 | TRBV7-2 | TGTGCCAGCACCCTGGCCGGGGGGCCTTACAATGAGCAGTTCTTC | CASTLAGGPYNEQFF
TRBD1 | TRBJ1-2 | TRBV19 | TGTGCCAGTAGCCCCAGGCCGGGACAGGGAAACTATGGCTACACCTTC | CASSPRPGQGNYGYTF
TRBD1 | TRBJ2-5 | TRBV19 | TGTGCCAGTAATCGACAGGGGGCTGAAAAGACCCAGTACTTC | CASNRQGAEKTQYF
TRBD1 | TRBJ2-1 | TRBV9 | TGTGCCAGCAGCGGATCGGGACAGGGCCACAATGAGCAGTTCTTC | CASSGSGQGHNEQFF
- | TRBJ2-2 | TRBV6-6 | TGTGCCAGCAGGGGACGTTCCGGGGAGCTGTTTTTT | CASRGRSGELFF
- | TRBJ1-4 | TRBV24-1 | TGTGCCACCAGTGATACGGGGATTGAACTGTTTTTT | CATSDTGIELFF
TRBD1 | TRBJ2-7 | TRBV6-5 | TGTGCCAGCAGTTACGGGTTGGGACAGGGTTACGAGCAGTACTTC | CASSYGLGQGYEQYF
TRBD2 | TRBJ2-3 | TRBV9 | TGTGCCAGCAGCGGAGAGGCTAGCGGGGGGTCTAGCACAGATACGCAGTATTTT | CASSGEASGGSSTDTQYF
TRBD2 | TRBJ2-1 | TRBV7-3 | TGTGCCAGCAGACTACTAGCGTTGGATGAGCAGTTCTTC | CASRLLALDEQFF
- | TRBJ1-6 | TRBV27 | TGTGCCAGCACCCGGGAGATTGGTTCACCCCTCCACTTT | CASTREIGSPLHF
- | TRBJ2-2 | TRBV18 | TGTGCCAGCTCACCAAGGGAGTTCAGGAACACCGGGGAGCTGTTTTTT | CASSPREFRNTGELFF
- | TRBJ2-7 | TRBV28 | TGTGCCAGCAGGAGTCCGGGACCCTCAGCCTACGAGCAGTACTTC | CASRSPGPSAYEQYF
- | TRBJ2-3 | TRBV5-1 | TGCGCCAGCAGCTTTACCGGGCTAGCCACAGATACGCAGTATTTT | CASSFTGLATDTQYF
- | TRBJ2-5 | TRBV9 | TGTGCCAGCAGCGCCGATCAAGGGGGAAAAGAGACCCAGTACTTC | CASSADQGGKETQYF
- | TRBJ1-2 | TRBV7-9 | TGTGCCAGCAGCGGAGAGATACAAGGCTACACCTTC | CASSGEIQGYTF
TRBD1 | TRBJ2-7 | TRBV30 | TGTGCCTGGAGTGTGGCCGGGACAGGGTCCTACGAGCAGTACTTC | CAWSVAGTGSYEQYF
- | TRBJ1-1 | TRBV6-5 | TGTGCCAGGGAGGGCGCGAACACTGAAGCTTTCTTT | CAREGANTEAFF
- | TRBJ1-4 | TRBV28 | TGTGCCAGCAGTCCCCCCAGCCGTAATGAAAAACTGTTTTTT | CASSPPSRNEKLFF